The subject of this entry is one T cell receptor (beta chain). This specimen comes from a study of cytomegalovirus exposure and HLA in healthy donors. Germline CDR1 and CDR2: SGHAT and FQNNGV. The CDR3 is 15 amino acids. The J segment lost 5 bases and the V segment lost 4 bases, leaving 10 bases of the junction unmatched. 13 Jbeta primers and 60 Vbeta primers were used for the PCR. The repertoire was sequenced with immunoSEQ multiplex PCR; TCRdb's copy has only in-frame clones and lacks some. Of about 55,000 clones listed, roughly 85% are singletons. The sequence came from a man in his thirties or forties in good health and CMV-seronegative. This chain uses TRBV11-2 with TRBJ2-7; 8 nucleotides match TRBD2. Sequences were obtained from PBMCs. The CDR3 DNA reads as TGTGCCAGCAGCTCGTCCGCGGGGGGAATCGACGAGCAGTACTTC. It specifies CASSSSAGGIDEQYF.